This T cell receptor beta chain stems from a study of cytomegalovirus exposure and HLA in healthy donors. Participants comprised healthy donors of bone marrow. 13 Jbeta primers and 60 Vbeta primers were used for the PCR. This table comes from immunoSEQ multiplex PCR, and its TCRdb copy is limited to in-frame clones, with some not included. Here the sample spans about 190,000 clones, around 83% being singletons. This clone appeared a single time. This CDR3 contains 13 residues. V was pared by 6 bases and J by 6 bases, with 3 bases of the junction left unmatched. CDR1 and CDR2 from the germline V gene are SNHLY and FYNNEI.

The chain couples TRBV2 to TRBJ2-1, with 9 bases identical to TRBD2. The TCR was taken from a woman in her forties in good health and CMV-seronegative. Sample: PBMCs. CDR3 residues: CASRGTSPNEQFF. In nucleotides, the CDR3 is TGTGCCAGCAGAGGGACTAGCCCCAATGAGCAGTTCTTC.